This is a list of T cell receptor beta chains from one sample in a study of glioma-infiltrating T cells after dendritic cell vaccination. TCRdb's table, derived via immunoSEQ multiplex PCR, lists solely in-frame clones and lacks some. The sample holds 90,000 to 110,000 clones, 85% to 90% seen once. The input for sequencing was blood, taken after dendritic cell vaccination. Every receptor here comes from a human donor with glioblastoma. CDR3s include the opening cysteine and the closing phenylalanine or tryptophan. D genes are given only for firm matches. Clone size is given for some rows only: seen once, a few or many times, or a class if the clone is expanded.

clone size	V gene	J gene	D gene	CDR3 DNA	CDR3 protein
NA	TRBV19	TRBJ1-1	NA	TGTGCCAGTAGTATACGTTCAGGGATTGAAGCTTTCTTT	CASSIRSGIEAFF
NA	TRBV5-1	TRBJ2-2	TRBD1	TGCGCCAGCAGCTTGAGACAGGGGAACACCGGGGAGCTGTTTTTT	CASSLRQGNTGELFF
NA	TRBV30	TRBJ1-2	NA	TGTGCCTGGAGGGGGGGGCCGGGGTATGGCTACACCTTC	CAWRGGPGYGYTF
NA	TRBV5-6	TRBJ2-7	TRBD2	TGTGCCAGCAGCTTAGGACTAGCGGAGACCTACGAGCAGTACTTC	CASSLGLAETYEQYF
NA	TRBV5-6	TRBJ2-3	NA	TGTGCCAGCAGCTTGAGGGGGGGAGGAGATACGCAGTATTTT	CASSLRGGGDTQYF
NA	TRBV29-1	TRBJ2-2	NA	TGCAGCGTTGGTTGGCAGACCGGGGAGCTGTTTTTT	CSVGWQTGELFF
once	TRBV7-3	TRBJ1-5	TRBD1	TGTGCCAGCAGCCTAACAGGGGGCGAGGGTAAAAAACATTTT	CASSLTGGEGKKHF
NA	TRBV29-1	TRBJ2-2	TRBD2	TGCAGCGTTGCAAATTACCCCCCAGCGGGGGGAACCGGGGAGCTGTTTTTT	CSVANYPPAGGTGELFF
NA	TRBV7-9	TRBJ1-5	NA	TGTGCCAGCAGCTTAGACGCGGGCAATCAGCCCCAGCATTTT	CASSLDAGNQPQHF
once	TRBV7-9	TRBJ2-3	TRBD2	TGTGCCAGCACTGAACTAGCGGTCACAGATACGCAGTATTTT	CASTELAVTDTQYF
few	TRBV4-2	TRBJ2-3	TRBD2	TGTGCCAGCAGCCAAGATTTAGCAGCGGGGGGAGGCGGCGATACGCAGTATTTT	CASSQDLAAGGGGDTQYF
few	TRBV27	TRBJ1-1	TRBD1	TGTGCCAGCAGTTTCAGGACAGGACCGAACACTGAAGCTTTCTTT	CASSFRTGPNTEAFF
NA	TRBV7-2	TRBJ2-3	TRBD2	TGTGCCAGCAGCTATCAGCGGGGGAGAACCACAGATACGCAGTATTTT	CASSYQRGRTTDTQYF
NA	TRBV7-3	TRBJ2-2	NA	TGTGCCAGCAGCTTAAATCGCGAGAACACCGGGGAGCTGTTTTTT	CASSLNRENTGELFF
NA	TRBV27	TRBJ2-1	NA	TGTGCCAGCAGTTTATCAACAGCTTACAATGAGCAGTTCTTC	CASSLSTAYNEQFF
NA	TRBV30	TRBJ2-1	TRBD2	TGTGCCTGTGGCGGGGGCAATGAGCAGTTCTTC	CACGGGNEQFF
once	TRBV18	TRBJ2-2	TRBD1	TGTGCCAGCTCAACGGACAGGATCGACACCGGGGAGCTGTTTTTT	CASSTDRIDTGELFF
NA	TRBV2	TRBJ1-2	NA	TGTGCCAGCAGCGACCAGGGATACTATGGCTACACCTTC	CASSDQGYYGYTF
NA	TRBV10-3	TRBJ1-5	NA	TGTGCCATAACGGGGGGCGCCGATCAGCCCCAGCATTTT	CAITGGADQPQHF
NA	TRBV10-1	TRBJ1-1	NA	TGCGCCAGCAGGGAGCAGGGGAACACTGAAGCTTTCTTT	CASREQGNTEAFF
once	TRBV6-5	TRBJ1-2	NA	TGTGCCAGCACTCCGGGGGGGAACTATGGCTACACCTTC	CASTPGGNYGYTF
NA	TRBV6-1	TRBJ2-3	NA	TGTGCCAGCAGTGAACAGATTCAAGATACGCAGTATTTT	CASSEQIQDTQYF
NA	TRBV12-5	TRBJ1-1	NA	TGTGCTAGTTCTGGGGCCTTGAACACTGAAGCTTTCTTT	CASSGALNTEAFF
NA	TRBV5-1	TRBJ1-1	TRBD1	TGCGCCAGCAGCCCCGGGACAGGGGGGACTGAAGCTTTCTTT	CASSPGTGGTEAFF
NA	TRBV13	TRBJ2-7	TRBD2	TGTGCCAGCAGCATAGGACTAGCGAGCTCCTACGAGCAGTACTTC	CASSIGLASSYEQYF
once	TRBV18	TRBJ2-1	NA	TGTGCCAGCTCACCACTAACAAAATCCTGGAGTGAGCAGTTCTTC	CASSPLTKSWSEQFF
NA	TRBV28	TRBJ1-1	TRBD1	TGTGCCAGCAGTCCCGCGGGACAGGGGAGGACTGAAGCTTTCTTT	CASSPAGQGRTEAFF
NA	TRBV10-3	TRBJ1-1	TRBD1	TGTGCCATCAGGGGACAGGGAGGCACTGAAGCTTTCTTT	CAIRGQGGTEAFF
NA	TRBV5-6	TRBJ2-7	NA	TGTGCCAGCAGCTCCACGCGGGGCGGGGAGCAGTACTTC	CASSSTRGGEQYF
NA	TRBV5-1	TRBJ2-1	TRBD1	TGCGCCAGCAGCTTGGTTGGGACAGGGGTCAATGAGCAGTTCTTC	CASSLVGTGVNEQFF
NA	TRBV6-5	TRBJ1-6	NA	TGTGCCAGCAGTTACGCAGGTTCACCCCTCCACTTT	CASSYAGSPLHF
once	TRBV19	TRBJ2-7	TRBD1	TGTGCCAGTAGTATAGAATCCAGGGGGCGCGAGCAGTACTTC	CASSIESRGREQYF
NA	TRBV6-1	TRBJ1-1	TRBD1	TGTGCCAGCAACAGGGGGGACACTGAAGCTTTCTTT	CASNRGDTEAFF
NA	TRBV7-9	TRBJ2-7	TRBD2	TGTGCCAGCAGCTTAGTTGGGCTAGCGGGAGGCGAGCAGTACTTC	CASSLVGLAGGEQYF
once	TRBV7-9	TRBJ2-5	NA	TGTGCCAGCAGCTTACTCCAGGGAGGCCAAGAGACCCAGTACTTC	CASSLLQGGQETQYF
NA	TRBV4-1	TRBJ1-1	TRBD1	TGCGCCAGCAGCCCATGGACAGGGGGCAAAAACACTGAAGCTTTCTTT	CASSPWTGGKNTEAFF
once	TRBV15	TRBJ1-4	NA	TGTGCCACCAGCTTAGACCGGGAACTGTTTTTT	CATSLDRELFF
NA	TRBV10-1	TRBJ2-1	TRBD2	TGCGCCAGCAGTAAGTGGGGGGAGGGTGAGCAGTTCTTC	CASSKWGEGEQFF
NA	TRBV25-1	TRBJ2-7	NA	TGTGCCAGCAGTGAACAAGGCCCTGGACACTACGAGCAGTACTTC	CASSEQGPGHYEQYF